This T cell receptor beta chain was captured by sequencing in a study of cytomegalovirus exposure and HLA in healthy donors. Points on this clone: Antigen unknown.

The PCR used 60 Vbeta and 13 Jbeta primers. Original methodology: Approximately 10 million shared chains were among 65 million to 85 million unique TCR beta chains counted in a later analysis. TCRdb's copy holds only in-frame clones and misses some; the assay was immunoSEQ multiplex PCR. That table is the source of V, J and clone size, and D and trimming were worked out from the DNA. The top ten hold approximately 1.6% of the sample, which has roughly 160,000 clones, 70% to 85% seen once. The CDR3 runs to 17 residues. With 2 bases removed from V and 3 bases from J, the gap between germline ends came to 18 bases. CDR1 and CDR2 from the germline V gene are SGDLS and YYNGEE. Study findings and constraints: The authors judged a highly shared variant cluster likely a sequencing artifact. Some segments of the V type, notably TRBV6-2 and TRBV6-3, were excluded as indistinguishable.

The V and J genes are TRBV9 and TRBJ2-1, with unresolved D. The sequence came from a woman aged 30 to 39 in good health and CMV-seronegative. The sample comprised PBMCs. As DNA, the CDR3 is TGTGCCAGCAGCGTGAGTTCTGGTTCATTTGTCTACAATGAGCAGTTCTTC. As protein: CASSVSSGSFVYNEQFF.